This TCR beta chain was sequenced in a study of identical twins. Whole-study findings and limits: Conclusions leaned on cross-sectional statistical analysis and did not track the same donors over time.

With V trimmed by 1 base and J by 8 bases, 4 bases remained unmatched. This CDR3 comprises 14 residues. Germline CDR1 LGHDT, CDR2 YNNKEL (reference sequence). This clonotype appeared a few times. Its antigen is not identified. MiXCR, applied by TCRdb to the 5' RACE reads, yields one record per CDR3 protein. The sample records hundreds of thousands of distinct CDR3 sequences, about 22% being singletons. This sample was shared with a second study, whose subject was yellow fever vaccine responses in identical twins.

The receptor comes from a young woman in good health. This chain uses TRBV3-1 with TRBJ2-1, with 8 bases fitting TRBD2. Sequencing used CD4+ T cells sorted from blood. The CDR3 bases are TGTGCCAGCAGCCAAGCCGGGGGGGTGGATGAGCAGTTCTTC. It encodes CASSQAGGVDEQFF.